The 11 T cell receptor beta chains listed next were all sequenced from one sample in a study of vaccination and CD4 T cells after COVID-19. Their cognate antigens are unknown. Cultured CD4+ T cell DNA was sequenced using the Oncomine TCR Beta short-read assay. TCRdb re-called the PCR reads with MiXCR, one entry per CDR3 protein. The sample carries 10,000 to 15,000 distinct CDR3 sequences, around half recorded once. Treatment meaning: approximately 9-day PBMC culture with coronavirus spike peptide pools or control peptides (ViraFEST assay). The sample was CD4+ T cells from blood, cultured in vitro. These TCRs come from a human donor who had recovered from COVID-19.

The rearrangement uses TRBV20-1 and TRBJ2-3, with 11 positions matching TRBD2. This CDR3 region has 19 residues. The V and J ends lost 2 bases and 1 base, in that order; junction bases with no gene match: 14. CDR1 is DFQATT and CDR2 is SNEGSKA in the germline V gene (reference sequence). CDR3 DNA sequence: TGCAGTGCTAGAAGCCCTGTTAGCGGGGGGGCATTTGGCACAGATACGCAGTATTTT. As protein: CSARSPVSGGAFGTDTQYF.

The V gene is TRBV19, the J gene TRBJ2-7; D remains ambiguous. Germline lookup yields CDR1 LNHDA and CDR2 SQIVND (reference sequence). V was clipped by 4 bases and J by 4 bases, with 17 bases between them. The CDR3 sequence is 15 residues long. CDR3 bases: TGTGCCAGTAGTACCTCTGCCGTCACCGGGTACGAGCAGTACTTC. Amino acids: CASSTSAVTGYEQYF. Full variable domain (missing parts from reference TRBV19 and TRBJ2-7): DGGITQSPKYLFRKEGQNVTLSCEQNLNHDAMYWYRQDPGQGLRLIYYSQIVNDFQKGDIAEGYSVSREKKESFPLTVTSAQKNPTAFYLCASSTSAVTGYEQYFGPGTRLTVT.

The genes are TRBV6-1 and TRBJ1-2; the D is unclear. The V gene's germline CDR1 is MNHNS and CDR2 SASEGT. The CDR3 is 13 amino acids. V lost 3 bases, J lost 1 base, and 6 bases lay in between. The chain's CDR3 is CASSDTVNYGYTF. The CDR3 DNA is TGTGCCAGCAGTGACACGGTTAACTATGGCTACACCTTC.

This CDR3 reads CASNTGTGDREQYF. The CDR3 DNA is TGTGCCAGCAATACGGGGACAGGGGACCGCGAGCAGTACTTC. The chain couples TRBV6-1 to TRBJ2-7, with TRBD1 identical over 10 bases. V shed 7 bases and J 6 bases; nucleotides not matched to a gene: 9. From germline, CDR1 is MNHNS and CDR2 SASEGT. This CDR3 is 14 amino acids long.

V and J are TRBV10-1 and TRBJ2-5; D may be TRBD1 or TRBD2 (5 bases each). The V and J ends lost 4 bases and 0 bases respectively, with 12 bases between them. The CDR3 has 15 amino acids. Germline lookup yields CDR1 WNHNN and CDR2 SYGVQD (reference sequence). In DNA, the CDR3 is TGCGCCAGCAGTGCGGTGGGACGGAACCAAGAGACCCAGTACTTC. Translated, it gives CASSAVGRNQETQYF.

The CDR3 spells CASSLRSGGYTEAFF. CDR3 coding DNA: TGCGCCAGCAGCCTTCGATCAGGGGGCTACACTGAAGCTTTCTTT. The chain uses TRBV5-1 and TRBJ1-1, with 8 bases aligning to TRBD1. Trimming at V came to 4 bases and at J to 3 bases, leaving 8 bases not matched to a gene. Germline lookup yields CDR1 SGHRS and CDR2 YFSETQ. There are 15 residues in the CDR3.

V gene TRBV6-5 combines with J gene TRBJ2-7; the D gene could be TRBD1 or TRBD2 (5 bases each). V lost 2 bases to trimming and J lost 6 bases, with 17 bases between them. Germline CDR1 MNHEY, CDR2 SVGAGI. There are 15 residues in the CDR3. DNA of the CDR3: TGTGCCAGCAGTTACCTGAGGACGGGACCGGTCGAGCAGTACTTC. Amino acid sequence: CASSYLRTGPVEQYF.

The chain carries TRBV7-2 and TRBJ1-2; TRBD1 aligns across 10 bases. The CDR3 spans 12 residues. V gave up 5 bases and J gave up 7 bases; unmatched junction bases: 1. Germline assignment: CDR1 SGHTA and CDR2 FQGNSA. CDR3 DNA sequence: TGTGCCAGCAGCCGGACAGGGGGTGGCTACACCTTC. This encodes CASSRTGGGYTF.

CDR3 region: CSARRTSGSYEQYF. For the CDR3, the DNA is TGCAGTGCTAGGCGAACTAGCGGGAGCTACGAGCAGTACTTC. The chain is built from TRBV20-1 and TRBJ2-7; TRBD2 matches at 11 bases. V was clipped by 3 bases and J by 3 bases; unmatched bases: 4. The CDR3 length is 14 residues. Germline CDR1 reads DFQATT; CDR2 reads SNEGSKA (reference sequence).

This clonotype was found a few times. The rearrangement links TRBV19 to TRBJ1-5; 8 bases match TRBD1. Losses at the gene ends were 5 bases for V and 5 bases for J; bases not matched to a gene: 8. Germline CDR1 reads LNHDA; CDR2 reads SQIVND (reference sequence). CDR3 size: 15 residues. The CDR3 DNA follows: TGTGCCAGTAGTGCCCAGGGGGCCAGCGATCAGCCCCAGCATTTT. Translated: CASSAQGASDQPQHF.

This chain links TRBV20-1 with TRBJ2-1; a weak D match, TRBD1 (6 bases). The CDR3 is 15 residues long. Trimming shortened V by 6 bases and J by 2 bases, and 17 bases separated the two germline ends. Germline CDR1 reads DFQATT; CDR2 reads SNEGSKA (reference sequence). Here the CDR3 DNA reads TGCAGTGCCCGAACAGGGAAGCAAACCTACAATGAGCAGTTCTTC. It specifies CSARTGKQTYNEQFF.